Below, 32 T cell receptor beta chains from the same sample are listed, as sequenced in a study of tumor-infiltrating lymphocytes in primary liver carcinoma. Synthesis of TCR beta cDNA was carried out from 450 to 650 ng total RNA with a constant-region primer. Each TCR beta library was derived from three nested multiplex PCR rounds that employed slightly modified ARM-PCR. With TRBV1-TRBV30 forward primers and a C-beta reverse primer, the first two PCR rounds were run for 9 to 10 cycles each. TCRdb reprocessed the multiplex PCR reads via MiXCR and lists one record per CDR3 protein. The sample has fewer than 350,000 distinct CDR3 sequences, 65% seen once; the top ten hold roughly 9%. Blood RNA originated from unsorted whole blood, with germline DNA additionally extracted. Input material: peripheral blood. Receptors were obtained from a man between 40 and 49 years old with primary liver carcinoma and hepatitis B virus infection.

This clonotype was observed once. A much more abundant neighbour one base away suggests this may be a read error. The V gene is TRBV6-5, the J gene TRBJ2-7, with D hard to call. Between the trimmed V and J ends, which lost 6 bases and 3 bases, there was a span of 9 bases. In germline, CDR1 is MNHEY, CDR2 SVGAGI. The CDR3 is 12 amino acids. CDR3 protein: CASRSKNYEQYF. CDR3 DNA sequence: TGTGCCAGCAGGAGTAAGAACTACGAGCAGTACTTC.

This clonotype came up many times. The chain couples TRBV5-1 to TRBJ1-2, with 12 positions matching TRBD1. CDR1 and CDR2 from the germline V gene are SGHRS and YFSETQ. CDR3 size: 14 residues. V lost 4 bases to trimming and J lost 7 bases; unmatched junction nucleotides: 5. CDR3: CASSRDRGQGGYTF. The CDR3 bases are TGCGCCAGCAGCCGGGACAGGGGGCAAGGTGGCTACACCTTC.

A word on this clonotype: It may be a read error: a sequence one base away is much more abundant. The rearrangement uses TRBV6-2 or TRBV6-3 and TRBJ1-5, with TRBD1 identical over 9 bases. This CDR3 is 16 amino acids long. Germline CDR1 and CDR2: MNHEY and SVGEGT. Here the CDR3 reads CASCYLGQGSYQPQHF. The CDR3, as DNA: TGTGCCAGCTGTTACCTGGGACAGGGAAGCTATCAGCCCCAGCATTTT.

Concerning this clonotype itself: A read error may explain this, as a much larger clone is one base away. The rearrangement joins TRBV6-1 to TRBJ2-7; D possibly corresponds to TRBD1 (5 bases). The CDR3 has 13 residues. Germline V gene data show CDR1 as MNHNS and CDR2 as SASEGT. The CDR3 loop is CASRRGSSGEQCF. The CDR3 region has the DNA TGTGCCAGCAGAAGGGGCTCTTCGGGCGAGCAGTGCTTC.

This clonotype was detected many times. This chain uses TRBV4-1 with TRBJ1-3; no clear D. Trimming removed 0 bases at V and 9 bases at J, with 15 bases between. Germline V gene lookup returns CDR1 MGHRA and CDR2 YSYEKL. CDR3 size: 15 residues. CDR3 nucleotides: TGCGCCAGCAGCCAAGAGGAGGGTTCGCCCTTCACCATATATTTT. Amino acid sequence: CASSQEEGSPFTIYF.

Of note for this clonotype: The junction and the germline gene differ at one end; a read error may be behind it. This rearrangement joins TRBV12-3 or TRBV12-4 to TRBJ2-1; the match to TRBD1 covers 8 bases. The CDR3 consists of 14 residues. CDR3 in amino acids: CDSCFNQGAGEQFF. The CDR3, as DNA: TGTGACAGCTGCTTTAACCAGGGGGCGGGTGAACAGTTCTTC.

Regarding this clonotype: A much more abundant neighbour one base away suggests this may be a read error. The chain carries TRBV5-4 and TRBJ1-5, with no clear D. CDR1 and CDR2 (germline): SGHNT, YYREEE (reference sequence). Trimming shortened V by 0 bases and J by 8 bases, and 12 bases separated the two germline ends. This CDR3 has 14 amino acids. The CDR3 region has the DNA TGTGCCAGCAGCTTGGGGGCCGAAAATAAGCCCCAGCATTTT. Amino acid sequence: CASSLGAENKPQHF.

Regarding this clonotype: This may be a read error: a much more frequent sequence differs by one nucleotide. The chain is built from TRBV12-3 or TRBV12-4 and TRBJ2-2; D may correspond to TRBD1 or TRBD2 (5 bases each). The CDR3 covers 14 residues. V lost 3 bases, J lost 5 bases, and 10 bases lay in between. CDR3 in amino acids: CASSFMRGTGELFF. In nucleotides, the CDR3 is TGTGCCAGCAGTTTTATGAGGGGAACCGGGGAGCTGTTTTTT.

In this sample, this clonotype turned up many times. The chain joins TRBV29-1 to TRBJ1-2; 9 bases fit TRBD1. The germline CDR1 and CDR2 sequences are SQVTM and ANQGSEA. V lost 6 bases and J lost 1; bases outside the gene matches: 9. The CDR3 length is 15 residues. CDR3: CSVAVPGQGNYGYTF. In DNA, the CDR3 is TGCAGCGTCGCCGTCCCGGGACAGGGTAACTATGGCTACACCTTC.

The chain couples TRBV5-1 to TRBJ2-7; 7 bases agree with TRBD2. This CDR3 region has 15 residues. V trimming: 4 bases; J trimming: 6 bases; junction bases outside the gene matches: 13. Per germline, CDR1 SGHRS and CDR2 YFSETQ. The CDR3, as DNA: TGCGCCAGCAGCATGGGGACTATCGGGAGCCCCGAGCAGTACTTC. Amino acids: CASSMGTIGSPEQYF.

This clonotype was seen just once. This chain links TRBV20-1 with TRBJ2-3; the D is unclear. The CDR3 consists of 14 residues. The V end lost 0 bases, the J end lost 0 bases, and 7 bases lay between the germline ends. Germline-derived CDR1 and CDR2 are DFQATT and SNEGSKA (reference sequence). The CDR3 reads CSARDGRSTDTQYF. Written as DNA, the CDR3 is TGCAGTGCTAGAGATGGACGCAGCACAGATACGCAGTATTTT.

The chain recombines TRBV6-5 with TRBJ2-7, with D possibly TRBD2 on 5 matching bases. Germline V gives CDR1 MNHEY, CDR2 SVGAGI. V gave up 4 bases and J gave up 3 bases, with 22 bases separating them. CDR3 size: 17 residues. Written as DNA, the CDR3 is TGTGCCAGCAGTTCACGCCCTCGGGCGGACTCGCGCTACGAGCAGTACTTC. It translates to CASSSRPRADSRYEQYF.

The chain links TRBV12-3 or TRBV12-4 to TRBJ2-7; 9 bases are a match to TRBD2. The V gene end was trimmed by 2 bases and the J gene end by 5 bases; junction bases not matched to a gene: 4. This CDR3 comprises 14 residues. CDR3 residues: CASSLNSGSDEQYF. In nucleotides, the CDR3 is TGTGCCAGCAGTTTAAATAGCGGGAGCGACGAGCAGTACTTC.

At least ten counts were recorded for this clonotype. V gene TRBV5-4 combines with J gene TRBJ2-2; 8 bases map to TRBD1. Germline CDR1 is SGHNT and CDR2 is YYREEE (reference sequence). The CDR3 has 16 amino acids. V shed 0 bases, J shed 4 bases, and the junction held 5 bases outside the gene matches. DNA for the CDR3: TGTGCCAGCAGCTTGGCCGGGACAGGATTCACCGGGGAGCTGTTTTTT. Its protein is CASSLAGTGFTGELFF.

With regard to this clonotype: Its ends do not fully match the called genes, so a read error is possible. The V call is TRBV11-2, the J call TRBJ2-2; D could derive from TRBD1 or TRBD2 (5 bases each). Germline-derived CDR1 and CDR2 are SGHAT and FQNNGV. CDR3 length: 16 amino acids. The CDR3 here is CADSSRTRLTTGELFF. As DNA, the CDR3 is TGTGCCGACAGCTCCCGGACAAGATTAACGACCGGGGAGCTTTTTTTT.

Comments on this clonotype: It may be a read error: a sequence one base away is much more abundant. This sequence joins TRBV29-1 and TRBJ1-2; maybe TRBD1 (5 bases). The CDR3 runs to 12 residues. V gave up 4 bases and J gave up 4 bases, with 10 bases separating them. Germline CDR1 and CDR2: SQVTM and ANQGSEA. The CDR3 region is CSVAGQTYGYTF. CDR3 DNA sequence: TGCAGCGTTGCGGGGCAGACCTATGGCTACACCTTC.

With regard to this clonotype: This could be a read error, since a much larger clone is one nucleotide away. The chain carries TRBV5-6 and TRBJ2-5; a possible D gene is TRBD2 (5 bases). The germline V gene has CDR1 SGHDT and CDR2 YYEEEE. The CDR3 contains 14 residues. CDR3 DNA sequence: TGTGCCAGAAGCTTGCGGCGGGTCCAAGAGACCCAGTACTTC. Translating gives CARSLRRVQETQYF.

This clonotype has a count of ten or more. The chain links TRBV11-1 to TRBJ1-4, with D uncertain. The CDR3 covers 15 residues. Germline CDR1 reads SGHAT; CDR2 reads FQDESV (reference sequence). Trimming removed 2 bases at V and 3 bases at J, with 10 bases between. The CDR3 DNA sequence: TGTGCCAGCAGCTTAAGGATTGGAGCTAATGAAAAACTGTTTTTT. Its translation is CASSLRIGANEKLFF.

Comments on this clonotype: This may come from a read error, since a much larger clone is one base off. The chain is built from TRBV7-9 and TRBJ1-1, with 8 bases matching TRBD1. The CDR3 sequence is 17 residues long. J lost 6 bases, V lost 4 bases, and 16 bases had no gene match. Germline CDR1 and CDR2: SEHNR and FQNEAQ (reference sequence). CDR3 DNA sequence: TGTGCCAGCAGCTCACAGATGACAGGGGTGGTTATGCCTGAAGCTTTCTTT. Translation: CASSSQMTGVVMPEAFF.

The chain links TRBV30 to TRBJ2-2; 10 bases line up with TRBD2. The CDR3 contains 15 residues. Germline-derived CDR1 and CDR2 are GTSNPN and SVGIG (reference sequence). The V and J ends lost 4 bases and 9 bases, in that order; junction bases with no gene match: 11. The CDR3 nucleotides are TGTGCCTGGAAGCTAGCGGGAGCCGCCGGTAGGGAGCTGTTTTTT. This gives the protein CAWKLAGAAGRELFF.

This rearrangement joins TRBV5-1 to TRBJ2-7; 8 positions agree with TRBD1. The CDR3 has 14 amino acids. With 4 bases clipped from V and 3 bases from J, the junction kept 6 bases outside the gene matches. Germline CDR1 SGHRS, CDR2 YFSETQ. CDR3 nucleotides: TGCGCCAGCAGCACCACAGGGGGGAACTACGAGCAGTACTTC. It is translated as CASSTTGGNYEQYF.

This chain connects TRBV23-1 to TRBJ2-7; 9 nucleotides match TRBD1. TRBV23-1 qualifies as an ORF whose function is uncertain. V shed 3 bases and J 5 bases; nucleotides not matched to a gene: 14. This CDR3 contains 17 residues. The CDR3 DNA follows: TGCGCCAGCAGTCAGGGGCAATCCGGGACAGGGTACGACGAGCAGTACTTC. This encodes CASSQGQSGTGYDEQYF.

This clonotype appeared many times. The J gene is TRBJ2-7, the V gene TRBV6-1; 10 positions agree with TRBD2. This CDR3 has 13 residues. The germline CDR1 and CDR2 sequences are MNHNS and SASEGT. With 6 bases clipped from V and 3 bases from J, the junction kept 2 bases outside the gene matches. DNA of the CDR3: TGTGCCAGCAGCGGACTAGCGGTCTACGAGCAGTACTTC. This gives the protein CASSGLAVYEQYF.

As regards this clonotype: A much larger clone differs from this one at a single base, so this may be a read error. The chain combines TRBV4-2 with TRBJ2-3; D not resolved. V shed 0 bases and J shed 1 base, with 11 bases lying between them. CDR3 length: 16 amino acids. The V gene's germline CDR1 is LGHNA and CDR2 YNFKEQ. The CDR3, as DNA: TGTGCCAGCAGCCAAGATTGGGCGCAGTGCACAGATACGCAGTATTTT. Translated: CASSQDWAQCTDTQYF.

In this sample, this clonotype turned up once. A much larger clone is a single base away; this may be a read error. This sequence joins TRBV6-5 and TRBJ2-2, with 8 positions matching TRBD2. CDR3 length: 16 amino acids. From germline, CDR1 is MNHEY and CDR2 SVGAGI. CDR3: CASSFRLASNIGELFF. The CDR3 region has the DNA TGTGCCAGCAGTTTCCGACTAGCGAGTAACATCGGGGAGCTGTTTTTT.

The V and J genes are TRBV14 and TRBJ2-7; 9 bases agree with TRBD1. V lost 8 bases and J lost 4; bases outside the gene matches: 9. Germline lookup yields CDR1 SGHDN and CDR2 FVKESK. The length of the CDR3 is 14 residues. CDR3 DNA: TGTGCCAGCTTCCGGGACAGGGTTGGGTACGAGCAGTACTTC. This gives the protein CASFRDRVGYEQYF.

As for this clonotype: A much larger clone sits a single nucleotide away, making a read error possible. Given the absence of the conserved phenylalanine or tryptophan at the CDR3 end, a read error is likely. The DNA of the CDR3 is TGTGCCAGCAGTTATCTTAACTATGGCTACACCATC. Translating gives CASSYLNYGYTI. The chain joins TRBV12-3 or TRBV12-4 to TRBJ1-2; D unresolved. The CDR3 length is 12 residues. V lost 4 bases to trimming and J lost 1 base, with 4 bases between them.

The rearrangement uses TRBV4-3 and TRBJ1-1; the match to TRBD1 covers 9 bases. This CDR3 has 14 residues. Per the germline V gene, CDR1 is LGHNA and CDR2 is YSLEER. Losses at the gene ends were 2 bases for V and 5 bases for J; bases not matched to a gene: 3. DNA for the CDR3: TGCGCCAGCAGCCAATTAGGACAGGGGACTGAAGCTTTCTTT. Translation: CASSQLGQGTEAFF.

In regard to this clonotype: An end of the junction differs from the germline gene, which may be a read error. The chain couples TRBV6-5 to TRBJ2-1; weak D call: TRBD1 (8 bases). Germline CDR1 is MNHEY and CDR2 is SVGAGI. CDR3 length: 12 amino acids. The CDR3 loop is CASRQGGNEQLF. CDR3 bases: TGTGCCAGCAGACAGGGGGGGAATGAGCAACTCTTC.

On this clonotype itself: One junction end does not reproduce the germline sequence, and a read error may be involved. The chain carries TRBV6-6 and TRBJ1-6; the D gene is possibly TRBD1 (5 bases). Germline V lookup: CDR1 MNHNY, CDR2 SVGAGI (reference sequence). CDR3 length: 16 residues. The CDR3 DNA sequence: TGTGCCAGCAGTTACTCCGCCGGGATAGGGGATTCACCCCTCCAGTTT. This translates into CASSYSAGIGDSPLQF.

This clonotype has more than one count but fewer than ten. A much larger clone lies one base from this, so it may be a read error. The genes are TRBV29-1 and TRBJ1-1; D ambiguous. The CDR3 loop spans 12 amino acids. The germline V gene encodes CDR1 SQVTM and CDR2 ANQGSEA. The V end was cut by 8 bases, the J end by 4 bases, with 14 bases between. Here the CDR3 DNA reads TGCAGCATCGCTGGTGGTAGCACTGAAGCTTTCTTT. This translates into CSIAGGSTEAFF.

This clonotype was recorded at least ten times. The CDR3 is CASSLRTLYEQYF. The CDR3 DNA reads as TGTGCCAGCAGCTTACGGACCCTCTACGAGCAGTACTTC. The chain links TRBV5-6 to TRBJ2-7; D gene uncertain. V dropped 2 bases and J dropped 3 bases, with 9 bases sitting between them. Germline-derived CDR1 and CDR2 are SGHDT and YYEEEE. CDR3 length: 13 residues. The entire variable domain, with the rest obtained from reference TRBV5-6 and TRBJ2-7, is as follows: DAGVTQSPTHLIKTRGQQVTLRCSPKSGHDTVSWYQQALGQGPQFIFQYYEEEERQRGNFPDRFSGHQFPNYSSELNVNALLLGDSALYLCASSLRTLYEQYFGPGTRLTVT.